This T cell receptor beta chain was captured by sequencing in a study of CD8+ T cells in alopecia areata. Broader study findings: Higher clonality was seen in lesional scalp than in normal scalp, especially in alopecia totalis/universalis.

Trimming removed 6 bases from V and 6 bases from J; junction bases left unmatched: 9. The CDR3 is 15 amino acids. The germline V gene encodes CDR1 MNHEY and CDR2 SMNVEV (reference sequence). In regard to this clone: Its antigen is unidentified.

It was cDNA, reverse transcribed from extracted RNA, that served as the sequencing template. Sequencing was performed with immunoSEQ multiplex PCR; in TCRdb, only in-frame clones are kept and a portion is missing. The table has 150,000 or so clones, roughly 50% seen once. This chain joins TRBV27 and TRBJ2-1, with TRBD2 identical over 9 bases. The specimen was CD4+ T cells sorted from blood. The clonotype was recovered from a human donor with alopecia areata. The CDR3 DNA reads TGTGCCAGCAGGTGGGGTAGCGGGAGAGCCAATGAGCAGTTCTTC. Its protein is CASRWGSGRANEQFF.